This section outlines one T cell receptor beta chain sequence together with its context. Its antigen is currently unknown. After removal of 9 bases from V and 0 bases from J, the junction contained 1 base not matched to a gene. Germline-derived CDR1 and CDR2 are SGHRS and YFSETQ. The CDR3 covers 13 residues. This entry is derived from a study of OX40 agonist ivuxolimab in advanced cancers. Points from the study as a whole: Normalized T-cell clonal expansion was also low in a subset of nonresponders.

Method: immunoSEQ multiplex PCR; TCRdb's copy keeps in-frame clones and lacks some. The table shows under 70,000 clones, with 70% to 90% occurring only once. This TCR was recovered from an adult with an advanced solid tumor such as melanoma, head and neck, liver or kidney cancer. The sample here was CD4+ or CD8+ T cells sorted from blood, taken in a trial of the OX40 agonist ivuxolimab. The gene calls are TRBV5-1 and TRBJ2-2; the match to TRBD2 covers 8 bases. The CDR3 DNA reads TGCGCCACCGGGGGGGCGAACACCGGGGAGCTGTTTTTT. It translates to CATGGANTGELFF.